Each of the 18 T cell receptor beta chains below was sequenced from the same sample in a study of T cell changes during pregnancy in multiple sclerosis. Measured with immunoSEQ multiplex PCR; TCRdb has only the in-frame clones, and not every one. This sample carries around 57,000 clones, roughly 88% of them seen once, and the ten largest clones take about 5.8%. Sample: peripheral blood, taken in the third trimester of pregnancy. These receptors were taken from a female donor in good health, enrolled as a control in a pregnancy study.

This sequence joins TRBV15 and TRBJ1-2, with 7 bases that match TRBD1. V was clipped by 0 bases and J by 0 bases; unmatched bases: 4. CDR3 size: 16 residues. From germline, CDR1 is LNHNV and CDR2 YYDKDF (reference sequence). The CDR3 is CATSRDGDSSNYGYTF. The CDR3, as DNA: TGTGCCACCAGCAGAGATGGGGACAGCTCTAACTATGGCTACACCTTC.

J is TRBJ2-7 and V is TRBV7-2; D gene ambiguous. From germline, CDR1 is SGHTA and CDR2 FQGNSA. This CDR3 has 14 amino acids. Trimming removed 1 base from V and 0 bases from J, with 7 bases in between. The CDR3 loop reads CASSLDRVSYEQYF. The CDR3 DNA follows: TGTGCCAGCAGCTTAGATCGGGTCTCCTACGAGCAGTACTTC.

V and J are TRBV25-1 and TRBJ2-3; the match to TRBD2 covers 10 bases. CDR3 length: 15 residues. Germline loops: CDR1 MGHDK, CDR2 SYGVNS. The V gene end was trimmed by 1 base and the J gene end by 5 bases; junction bases not matched to a gene: 3. The CDR3 sequence: CASSEFRTSGDTQYF. CDR3 DNA sequence: TGTGCCAGCAGTGAATTCCGGACTAGCGGAGATACGCAGTATTTT.

The J gene is TRBJ2-1, the V gene TRBV13, with 12 positions matching TRBD2. Germline CDR1 reads PRHDT; CDR2 reads FYEKMQ (reference sequence). Trimming removed 7 bases from V and 7 bases from J; junction bases left unmatched: 8. The CDR3 is 15 residues long. The CDR3 nucleotides are TGTGCCAGCACAAGGACTAGCGGGAATTGGAATGAGCAGTTCTTC. Translation gives CASTRTSGNWNEQFF.

This CDR3 reads CASTQGYEQYF. The CDR3 nucleotides are TGTGCCAGCACCCAGGGGTACGAGCAGTACTTC. The chain is built from TRBV19 and TRBJ2-7; D is possibly TRBD1 (6 bases). The CDR3 totals 11 residues. Germline V gene lookup returns CDR1 LNHDA and CDR2 SQIVND (reference sequence). The germline V and J ends were trimmed by 9 bases and 4 bases, with 10 bases remaining between them.

Here the CDR3 DNA reads TGTGCCAGCAGTCTCAGGGGTGGCAATGAAAAACTGTTTTTT. It encodes CASSLRGGNEKLFF. The chain links TRBV7-2 to TRBJ1-4; tentatively, D is TRBD1 (6 bases). Looked up from germline, CDR1 is SGHTA and CDR2 is FQGNSA. V was pared by 6 bases and J by 5 bases, with 13 bases between. There are 14 residues in the CDR3.

The chain is built from TRBV27 and TRBJ1-5, with 7 nucleotides matching TRBD1. The germline CDR1 and CDR2 sequences are MNHEY and SMNVEV (reference sequence). V lost 2 bases, J lost 7 bases, and 8 bases stayed unmatched. CDR3 length equals 15 residues. CDR3 sequence reads: CASSLQAAGGQPQHF. The CDR3 nucleotides read TGTGCCAGCAGTTTACAGGCGGCAGGGGGACAGCCCCAGCATTTT.

The chain has TRBV9 and TRBJ2-7, with a weak D call TRBD2 (6 bases). The CDR3 consists of 15 residues. Germline CDR1 is SGDLS and CDR2 is YYNGEE. Trimming cost V 0 bases and J 2 bases, with 12 bases left between them. DNA for the CDR3: TGTGCCAGCAGCGTAGGAGAAGCGGGTGCCTACGAGCAGTACTTC. Translated, it gives CASSVGEAGAYEQYF.

V is TRBV7-2 and J is TRBJ2-7; possible D gene TRBD2, 5 bases. Trimming shortened V by 5 bases and J by 3 bases, and 14 bases separated the two germline ends. In germline, CDR1 is SGHTA, CDR2 FQGNSA. This CDR3 has 14 amino acids. The CDR3 DNA reads TGTGCCAGCAGCCCGCGGGCCGTATACTACGAGCAGTACTTC. Translated: CASSPRAVYYEQYF.

V usage is TRBV30 and J usage is TRBJ1-5; D may be TRBD1 (5 bases). CDR3 length: 12 residues. V gave up 4 bases and J gave up 6 bases, with 10 bases separating them. Germline CDR1 is GTSNPN and CDR2 is SVGIG (reference sequence). The CDR3 protein is CAWNLRGQPQHF. The DNA for the CDR3 is TGTGCCTGGAATCTTAGGGGTCAGCCCCAGCATTTT. The variable domain in full, with the rest retrieved from reference TRBV30 and TRBJ1-5, is SQTIHQWPATLVQPVGSPLSLECTVEGTSNPNLYWYRQAAGRGLQLLFYSVGIGQISSEVPQNLSASRPQDRQFILSSKKLLLSDSGFYLCAWNLRGQPQHFGDGTRLSIL.

The chain carries TRBV9 and TRBJ1-1; 8 positions agree with TRBD1. This CDR3 has 12 amino acids. Unmatched junction bases numbered 7, after V lost 3 bases and J lost 12 bases. CDR1 and CDR2 from the germline V gene are SGDLS and YYNGEE. This chain's CDR3 is CASSGQDRVTFF. CDR3 nucleotide sequence: TGTGCCAGCAGCGGTCAGGACAGGGTAACTTTCTTT.

The J gene is TRBJ2-7, the V gene TRBV4-1, with TRBD1 identical over 9 bases. This CDR3 comprises 14 residues. The germline gives CDR1 MGHRA, CDR2 YSYEKL. Trimming took 2 bases from V and 3 from J; bases not matched to a gene: 2. This CDR3 is CASSQRDRDYEQYF. In DNA, the CDR3 is TGCGCCAGCAGCCAAAGGGACAGGGACTACGAGCAGTACTTC.

The J gene is TRBJ1-3, the V gene TRBV5-1; tentative D call: TRBD1 (5 bases). V was trimmed by 0 bases and J by 0 bases, leaving 7 bases between them. Germline-derived CDR1 and CDR2 are SGHRS and YFSETQ. The CDR3 loop spans 15 amino acids. The CDR3 spells CASSLEDTSGNTIYF. For the CDR3, the DNA is TGCGCCAGCAGCTTGGAGGACACCTCTGGAAACACCATATATTTT.

This sequence joins TRBV6-1 and TRBJ2-5; 13 bases agree with TRBD2. The germline V gene has CDR1 MNHNS and CDR2 SASEGT. V was clipped by 10 bases and J by 5 bases; unmatched bases: 10. The CDR3 is made up of 15 amino acids. Written as DNA, the CDR3 is TGTGCCACCGGCAGGACTAGCGGGAGTGTCGAGACCCAGTACTTC. Translated: CATGRTSGSVETQYF.

V usage is TRBV30 and J usage is TRBJ1-2, with 7 bases identical to TRBD1. V shed 5 bases, J shed 7 bases, and the junction held 13 bases outside the gene matches. The CDR3 length is 14 residues. The germline gives CDR1 GTSNPN, CDR2 SVGIG (reference sequence). Here the CDR3 reads CAWLDFRGLVGYTF. As DNA, the CDR3 is TGTGCCTGGCTGGACTTTAGGGGGCTCGTTGGCTACACCTTC.

This clone was recorded only once. The V gene is TRBV10-3, the J gene TRBJ2-2; 12 bases fit TRBD2. CDR1 and CDR2 (germline): ENHRY, SYGVKD. With 10 bases clipped from V and 7 bases from J, the junction kept 10 bases outside the gene matches. CDR3 length: 15 residues. The CDR3 reads CATAPSGGANGELFF. In nucleotides, the CDR3 is TGTGCCACTGCCCCTAGCGGGGGGGCAAACGGGGAGCTGTTTTTT.

The rearrangement uses TRBV9 and TRBJ1-4; possibly TRBD1 for D (5 bases). V lost 0 bases, J lost 8 bases, and 11 bases lay in between. The CDR3 covers 14 residues. Looked up from germline, CDR1 is SGDLS and CDR2 is YYNGEE. The CDR3: CASSVGAGSEKLFF. The CDR3 nucleotides read TGTGCCAGCAGCGTAGGGGCAGGGTCCGAAAAACTGTTTTTT.

This chain uses TRBV10-1 with TRBJ2-2; 8 bases fit TRBD1. The length of the CDR3 is 15 residues. The trim removed 6 bases at V and 4 bases at J, leaving 7 bases unmatched. Germline V gene lookup returns CDR1 WNHNN and CDR2 SYGVQD (reference sequence). CDR3 protein: CASRAGGAGTGELFF. The CDR3 DNA sequence: TGCGCCAGCAGGGCAGGGGGCGCGGGCACCGGGGAGCTGTTTTTT.